Listed below are T cell receptor beta chains from one sample, sequenced in a study of CD8+CD57+ T cells in acquired aplastic anemia. TCRdb analysed the reads with MiXCR anew, one entry per CDR3 protein. The sample contains under 200,000 distinct CDR3 sequences, around 45% of which appear only once. Sequenced input: sorted CD4+, CD8+, or CD8+CD57+ T cells (not recorded which) from PBMCs. The source is a human donor in good health. Each CDR3 is given with its conserved first and last residue. D genes are given only for firm matches. Size is stated for part of the rows, as once, few or many counts, or as a class when the clone is expanded.

>TRBD2|TRBV4-1|TRBJ2-5|many
CASSQSAGVKETQYF
TGCGCCAGCAGCCAATCCGCGGGGGTCAAGGAGACCCAGTACTTC
>NA|TRBV24-1|TRBJ2-1|NA
CATSEEGATYNEQFF
TGTGCCACCAGTGAAGAGGGAGCCACCTACAATGAGCAGTTCTTC
>NA|TRBV20-1|TRBJ2-5|NA
CSARDITKRQETQYF
TGCAGTGCTAGAGATATCACGAAAAGACAAGAGACCCAGTACTTC
>NA|TRBV19|TRBJ2-1|many
CASSTSWVITHEQFF
TGTGCCAGTAGTACCTCATGGGTGATAACGCATGAGCAGTTCTTC
>NA|TRBV29-1|TRBJ1-1|NA
CSVSDRREAFF
TGCAGCGTAAGCGACAGGAGGGAAGCTTTCTTT
>TRBD2|TRBV7-6|TRBJ2-7|many
CASSLKAGTSGGAVYEQYF
TGTGCCAGCAGCCTGAAGGCCGGGACTAGCGGGGGGGCCGTGTACGAGCAGTACTTC
>TRBD2|TRBV25-1|TRBJ2-5|many
CASSASGRYQETQYF
TGTGCCAGCAGTGCCAGCGGGAGGTACCAAGAGACCCAGTACTTC
>TRBD1|TRBV6-6|TRBJ1-2|few
CASSYPLGTEDGYTF
TGTGCCAGCAGTTACCCCTTAGGGACAGAGGATGGCTACACCTTC
>NA|TRBV7-9|TRBJ1-4|many
CASSFQATNEKLFF
TGTGCCAGCAGCTTCCAGGCAACTAATGAAAAACTGTTTTTT
>NA|TRBV5-1|TRBJ2-2|NA
CASSLTASTNTGGLFF
TGCGCCAGCAGCTTGACGGCCAGTACGAACACCGGGGGGCTGTTTTTT
>NA|TRBV5-1|TRBJ2-2|many
CASSRFGRTDTGELFF
TGCGCCAGCAGCAGGTTCGGCAGAACGGATACCGGGGAGCTGTTTTTT
>TRBD1|TRBV7-8|TRBJ1-5|many
CANSQDRGLQPQHF
TGTGCCAACAGCCAGGACAGGGGCCTTCAGCCCCAGCATTTT
>NA|TRBV10-3|TRBJ2-7|NA
CAISETDINYEQYF
TGTGCCATCAGTGAAACCGACATCAACTACGAGCAGTACTTC
>TRBD1|TRBV20-1|TRBJ2-7|NA
CSASRTGDGEQYF
TGCAGTGCTAGCCGGACAGGGGACGGCGAGCAGTACTTC
>TRBD1|TRBV24-1|TRBJ2-3|NA
CATSDPGQVGTDTQYF
TGTGCCACCAGTGATCCGGGACAGGTTGGCACAGATACGCAGTATTTT
>TRBD1|TRBV5-1|TRBJ2-5|many
CASSRTGQGVRETQYF
TGCGCCAGCAGCAGGACGGGACAGGGGGTGAGGGAGACCCAGTACTTC
>NA|TRBV7-2|TRBJ2-1|many
CASSLAGVYYNEQFF
TGTGCCAGCAGCTTAGCGGGAGTCTACTACAATGAGCAGTTCTTC
>TRBD1|TRBV2|TRBJ1-2|NA
CASSGIRGLNYGYTF
TGTGCCAGCAGTGGAATCAGGGGGCTGAACTATGGCTACACCTTC
>TRBD1|TRBV10-2|TRBJ2-5|once
CACSEGTGEETQYF
TGCGCCTGCAGTGAGGGGACAGGGGAGGAGACCCAGTACTTC
>NA|TRBV5-4|TRBJ2-7|many
CASSLDSRTAGSYEQYF
TGTGCCAGCAGCTTGGACAGTAGGACAGCGGGGTCCTACGAGCAGTACTTC
>NA|TRBV7-9|TRBJ2-7|NA
CASSHRDLTYEQYF
TGTGCCAGCAGCCACCGAGACCTCACCTACGAGCAGTACTTC
>NA|TRBV25-1|TRBJ1-1|NA
CATHELTRGNTEAFF
TGTGCCACACACGAACTGACAAGGGGGAACACTGAAGCTTTCTTT
>NA|TRBV7-9|TRBJ1-5|many
CASSLALGDGNQPQHF
TGTGCCAGCAGCTTAGCTTTGGGAGACGGCAATCAGCCCCAGCATTTT
>NA|TRBV7-8|TRBJ1-6|many
CASSLGGGFTPLHF
TGTGCCAGCAGCTTAGGAGGCGGATTCACACCCCTCCACTTT
>NA|TRBV6-1|TRBJ2-5|many
CASSRVQETQYF
TGTGCCAGCAGTCGGGTCCAAGAGACCCAGTACTTC
>TRBD1|TRBV27|TRBJ2-2|NA
CASSQDRVPTGELFF
TGTGCCAGCAGTCAGGACAGGGTCCCCACCGGGGAGCTGTTTTTT
>TRBD1|TRBV6-1|TRBJ1-5|NA
CASRETGREPQHF
TGTGCCAGCAGGGAGACAGGGAGAGAGCCCCAGCATTTT
>NA|TRBV30|TRBJ1-5|few
CALTVQYSNQPQHF
TGTGCCCTGACGGTACAGTATAGCAATCAGCCCCAGCATTTT
>NA|TRBV2|TRBJ2-7|NA
CASSAGQSFYEQYF
TGTGCCAGCAGTGCCGGGCAGAGCTTCTACGAGCAGTACTTC
>NA|TRBV12-3/TRBV12-4|TRBJ1-2|many
CASSPKGNYGYTF
TGTGCCAGCAGCCCCAAGGGTAACTATGGCTACACCTTC
>NA|TRBV20-1|TRBJ2-1|many
CSARLPGGVFQFF
TGCAGTGCTAGATTGCCGGGCGGGGTCTTCCAGTTCTTC
>TRBD2|TRBV12-3/TRBV12-4|TRBJ2-1|few
CASSLPRLAGFYNEQFF
TGTGCCAGCAGCCTCCCACGACTAGCGGGGTTTTACAATGAGCAGTTCTTC
>TRBD2|TRBV7-9|TRBJ2-2|many
CASAEVGGLNTGELFF
TGTGCCAGCGCTGAAGTGGGGGGGTTGAACACCGGGGAGCTGTTTTTT
>TRBD1|TRBV19|TRBJ2-1|many
CASSTGQGASVRQFF
TGTGCCAGTAGTACGGGACAGGGGGCGTCGGTAAGGCAGTTCTTC
>NA|TRBV27|TRBJ2-1|many
CASSAYNEQFF
TGTGCCAGCAGTGCTTACAATGAGCAGTTCTTC
>NA|TRBV3-1|TRBJ2-7|few
CASSRTGTQSSYEQYF
TGTGCCAGCAGCCGAACCGGGACACAGAGCTCCTACGAGCAGTACTTC
>TRBD1|TRBV6-2/TRBV6-3|TRBJ1-5|NA
CASSSRGQSPPQHF
TGTGCCAGCAGTTCCAGGGGGCAGTCTCCCCCCCAGCATTTT
>NA|TRBV5-4|TRBJ2-5|many
CASSPRGSYQETQYF
TGTGCCAGCAGCCCCCGAGGCAGCTACCAAGAGACCCAGTACTTC
>TRBD2|TRBV5-1|TRBJ2-2|NA
CASSPTIAGANTGELFF
TGCGCCAGCAGCCCAACCATAGCGGGAGCTAACACCGGGGAGCTGTTTTTT
>NA|TRBV25-1|TRBJ1-4|NA
CASSEFDGEKLFF
TGTGCCAGCAGTGAATTCGACGGTGAAAAACTGTTTTTT
>NA|TRBV28|TRBJ1-1|NA
CASSSGWAEAFF
TGTGCCAGCAGTTCCGGCTGGGCTGAAGCTTTCTTT
>NA|TRBV7-2|TRBJ2-2|many
CASTWANTGELFF
TGTGCCAGCACCTGGGCGAACACCGGGGAGCTGTTTTTT
>NA|TRBV11-1|TRBJ1-1|NA
CASSYSWSATEAFF
TGTGCCAGCAGCTACTCGTGGTCGGCCACTGAAGCTTTCTTT